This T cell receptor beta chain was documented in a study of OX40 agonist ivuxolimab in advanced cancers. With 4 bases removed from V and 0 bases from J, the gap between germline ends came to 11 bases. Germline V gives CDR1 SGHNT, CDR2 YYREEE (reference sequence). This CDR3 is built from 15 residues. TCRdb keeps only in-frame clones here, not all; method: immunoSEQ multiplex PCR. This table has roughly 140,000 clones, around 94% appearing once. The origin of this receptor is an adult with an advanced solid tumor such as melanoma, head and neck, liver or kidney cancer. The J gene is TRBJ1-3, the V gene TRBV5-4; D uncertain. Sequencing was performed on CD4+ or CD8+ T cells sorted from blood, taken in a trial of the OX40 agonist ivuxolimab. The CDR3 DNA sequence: TGTGCCAGCAGCCCTGGACGGCCCTCTGGAAACACCATATATTTT. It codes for CASSPGRPSGNTIYF.